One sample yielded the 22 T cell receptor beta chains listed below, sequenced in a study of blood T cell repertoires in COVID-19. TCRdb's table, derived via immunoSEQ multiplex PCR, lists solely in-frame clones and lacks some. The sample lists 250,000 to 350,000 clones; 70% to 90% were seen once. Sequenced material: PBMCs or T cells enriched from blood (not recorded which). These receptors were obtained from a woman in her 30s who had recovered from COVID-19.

The DNA for the CDR3 is TGTGCCAGCACCACCGTCCGGACTAGCGGGAGTAATGAGCAGTTCTTC. Protein sequence: CASTTVRTSGSNEQFF. The chain links TRBV27 to TRBJ2-1; 13 bases match TRBD2. V shed 7 bases and J 7 bases; nucleotides not matched to a gene: 10. This CDR3 region has 16 residues. Germline V lookup: CDR1 MNHEY, CDR2 SMNVEV (reference sequence).

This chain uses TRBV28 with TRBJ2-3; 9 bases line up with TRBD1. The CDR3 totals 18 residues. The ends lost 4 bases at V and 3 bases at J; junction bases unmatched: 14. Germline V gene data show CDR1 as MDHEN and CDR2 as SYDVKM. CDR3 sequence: CASSSKYRDRVGTDTQYF. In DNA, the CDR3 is TGTGCCAGCAGTTCCAAGTATCGGGACAGGGTTGGTACAGATACGCAGTATTTT.

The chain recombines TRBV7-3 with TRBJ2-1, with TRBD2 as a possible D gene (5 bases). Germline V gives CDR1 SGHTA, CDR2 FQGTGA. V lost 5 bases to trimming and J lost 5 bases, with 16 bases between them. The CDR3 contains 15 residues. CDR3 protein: CASSPLANENNEQFF. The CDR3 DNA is TGTGCCAGCAGCCCCCTAGCCAACGAGAACAATGAGCAGTTCTTC.

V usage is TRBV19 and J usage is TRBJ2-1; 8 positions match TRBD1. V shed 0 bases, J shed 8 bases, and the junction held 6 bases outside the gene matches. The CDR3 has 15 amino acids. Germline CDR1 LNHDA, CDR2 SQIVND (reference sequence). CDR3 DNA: TGTGCCAGTAGTATAGAAGACAGGGGTTTCGATGAGCAGTTCTTC. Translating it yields CASSIEDRGFDEQFF.

CDR3: CASSLTRSDNEQFF. CDR3 sequence (DNA): TGTGCCAGCAGCTTAACCAGGTCAGACAATGAGCAGTTCTTC. The chain links TRBV7-9 to TRBJ2-1, with D hard to call. Trimming left V 2 bases short and J 5 bases short, with 10 bases between. The CDR3 extends over 14 amino acids. From germline, CDR1 is SEHNR and CDR2 FQNEAQ (reference sequence).

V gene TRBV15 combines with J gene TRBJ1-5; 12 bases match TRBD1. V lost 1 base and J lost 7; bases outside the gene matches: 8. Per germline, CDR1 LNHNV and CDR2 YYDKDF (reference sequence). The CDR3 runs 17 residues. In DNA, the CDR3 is TGTGCCACCAGCAGAGGACCGGGACAGGGGGCAGGACAGCCCCAGCATTTT. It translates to CATSRGPGQGAGQPQHF.

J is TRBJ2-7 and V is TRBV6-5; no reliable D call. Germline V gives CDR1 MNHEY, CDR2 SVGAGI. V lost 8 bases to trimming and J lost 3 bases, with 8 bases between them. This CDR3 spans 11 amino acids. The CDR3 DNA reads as TGTGCCAGCTCGCCCTACTACGAGCAGTACTTC. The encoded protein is CASSPYYEQYF.

The DNA for the CDR3 is TGCGCCAGCAGCTTATCACGGGACAGGGGCGGTGGCTACACCTTC. Protein: CASSLSRDRGGGYTF. The V gene is TRBV5-1, the J gene TRBJ1-2, with TRBD1 matching 10 bases. The V segment lost 2 bases and the J segment 7 bases; nucleotides outside the gene matches: 8. CDR1 is SGHRS and CDR2 is YFSETQ in the germline V gene. CDR3 length: 15 residues.

The CDR3 reads CASSLGGATYSGNTIYF. The CDR3 region has the DNA TGTGCCAGCAGTTTGGGGGGGGCCACCTACTCTGGAAACACCATATATTTT. The chain has TRBV28 and TRBJ1-3; TRBD1 is a possible D gene (6 bases). There are 17 residues in the CDR3. Germline values: CDR1 MDHEN, CDR2 SYDVKM. Between the trimmed V and J ends, which lost 3 bases and 0 bases, there was a span of 15 bases.

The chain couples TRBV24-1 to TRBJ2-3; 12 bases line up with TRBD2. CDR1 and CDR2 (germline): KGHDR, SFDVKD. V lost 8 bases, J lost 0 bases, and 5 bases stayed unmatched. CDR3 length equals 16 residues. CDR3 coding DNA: TGTGCCACCAATGCCGGGACTAGCGGGAGCACAGATACGCAGTATTTT. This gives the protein CATNAGTSGSTDTQYF.

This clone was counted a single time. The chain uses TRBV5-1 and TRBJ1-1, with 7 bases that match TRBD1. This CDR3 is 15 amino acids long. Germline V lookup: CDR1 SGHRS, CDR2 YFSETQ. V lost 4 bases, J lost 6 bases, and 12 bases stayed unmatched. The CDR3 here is CASSRITGADAEAFF. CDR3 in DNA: TGCGCCAGCAGCCGGATTACAGGGGCTGACGCTGAAGCTTTCTTT.

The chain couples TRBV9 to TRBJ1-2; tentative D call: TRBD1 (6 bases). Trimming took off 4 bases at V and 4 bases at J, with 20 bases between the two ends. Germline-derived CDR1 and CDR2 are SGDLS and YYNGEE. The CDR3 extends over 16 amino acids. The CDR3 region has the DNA TGTGCCAGCAGCACCCAGACAGGACGAATGAGCTATGGCTACACCTTC. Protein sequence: CASSTQTGRMSYGYTF.

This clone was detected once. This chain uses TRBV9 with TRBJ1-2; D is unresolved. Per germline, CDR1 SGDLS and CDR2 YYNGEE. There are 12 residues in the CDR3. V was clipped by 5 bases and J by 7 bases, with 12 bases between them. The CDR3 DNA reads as TGTGCCAGCAGTCCCGGAGACCGTGGCTACACCTTC. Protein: CASSPGDRGYTF.

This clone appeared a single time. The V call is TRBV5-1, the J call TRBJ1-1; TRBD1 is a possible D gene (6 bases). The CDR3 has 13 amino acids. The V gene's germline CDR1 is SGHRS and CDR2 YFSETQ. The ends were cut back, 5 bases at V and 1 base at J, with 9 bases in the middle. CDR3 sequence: CASRGQENTEAFF. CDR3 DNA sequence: TGCGCCAGCAGGGGACAAGAGAACACTGAAGCTTTCTTT.

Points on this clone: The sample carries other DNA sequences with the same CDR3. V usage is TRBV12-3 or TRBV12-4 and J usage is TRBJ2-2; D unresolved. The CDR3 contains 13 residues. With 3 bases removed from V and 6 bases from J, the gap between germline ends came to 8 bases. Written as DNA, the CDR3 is TGTGCCAGCAGTTTGAGTGGTCCCGGGGAGCTGTTTTTT. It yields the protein CASSLSGPGELFF.

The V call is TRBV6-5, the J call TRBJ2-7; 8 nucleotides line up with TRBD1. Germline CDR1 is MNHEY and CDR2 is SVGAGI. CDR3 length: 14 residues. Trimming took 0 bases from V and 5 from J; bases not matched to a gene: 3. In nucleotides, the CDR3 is TGTGCCAGCAGTTACTCGACAGGGGCCAACGAGCAGTACTTC. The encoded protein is CASSYSTGANEQYF.

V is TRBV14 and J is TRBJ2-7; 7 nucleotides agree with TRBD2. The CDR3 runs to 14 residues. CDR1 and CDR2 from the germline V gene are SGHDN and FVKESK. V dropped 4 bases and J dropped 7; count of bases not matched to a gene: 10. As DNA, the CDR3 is TGTGCCAGCAGCCCCCCCCGCGGGGGTGGGGAGCAGTACTTC. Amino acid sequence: CASSPPRGGGEQYF.

The CDR3 bases are TGCGCCAGCAGCTTGGACTACTCCTACGAGCAGTACTTC. Protein sequence: CASSLDYSYEQYF. The chain links TRBV5-1 to TRBJ2-7; D not certain. The CDR3 is 13 residues long. The V gene's germline CDR1 is SGHRS and CDR2 YFSETQ. Trimming removed 0 bases from V and 0 bases from J, with 4 bases in between.

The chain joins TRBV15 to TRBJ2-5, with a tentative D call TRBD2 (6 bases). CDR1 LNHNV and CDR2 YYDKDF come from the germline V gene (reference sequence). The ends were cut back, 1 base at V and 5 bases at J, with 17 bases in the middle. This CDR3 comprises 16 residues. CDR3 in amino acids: CATSRGGSGTRETQYF. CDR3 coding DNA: TGTGCCACCAGCAGAGGGGGTAGCGGCACCAGGGAGACCCAGTACTTC.

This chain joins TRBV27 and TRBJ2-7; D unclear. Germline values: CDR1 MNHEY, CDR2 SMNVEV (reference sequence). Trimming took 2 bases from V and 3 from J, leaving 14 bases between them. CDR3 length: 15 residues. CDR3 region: CASSLGLGLYYEQYF. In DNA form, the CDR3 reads TGTGCCAGCAGTTTAGGCCTAGGCCTTTACTACGAGCAGTACTTC.

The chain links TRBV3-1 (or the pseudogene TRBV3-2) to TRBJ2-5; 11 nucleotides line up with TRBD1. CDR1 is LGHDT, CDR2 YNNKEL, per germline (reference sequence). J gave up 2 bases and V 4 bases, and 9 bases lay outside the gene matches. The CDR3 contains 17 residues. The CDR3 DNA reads TGTGCCAGCAGCCCGATGACGGGACAGGGGGAACAAGAGACCCAGTACTTC. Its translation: CASSPMTGQGEQETQYF.

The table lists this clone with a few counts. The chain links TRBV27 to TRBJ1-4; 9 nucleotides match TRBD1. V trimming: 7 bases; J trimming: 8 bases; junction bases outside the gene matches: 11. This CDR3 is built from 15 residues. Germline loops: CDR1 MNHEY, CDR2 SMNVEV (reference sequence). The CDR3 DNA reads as TGTGCCAGCAAGCTACGGGGACAGGGTAACGAAAAACTGTTTTTT. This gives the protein CASKLRGQGNEKLFF. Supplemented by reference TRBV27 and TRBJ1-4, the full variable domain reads EAQVTQNPRYLITVTGKKLTVTCSQNMNHEYMSWYRQDPGLGLRQIYYSMNVEVTDKGDVPEGYKVSRKEKRNFPLILESPSPNQTSLYFCASKLRGQGNEKLFFGSGTQLSVL.